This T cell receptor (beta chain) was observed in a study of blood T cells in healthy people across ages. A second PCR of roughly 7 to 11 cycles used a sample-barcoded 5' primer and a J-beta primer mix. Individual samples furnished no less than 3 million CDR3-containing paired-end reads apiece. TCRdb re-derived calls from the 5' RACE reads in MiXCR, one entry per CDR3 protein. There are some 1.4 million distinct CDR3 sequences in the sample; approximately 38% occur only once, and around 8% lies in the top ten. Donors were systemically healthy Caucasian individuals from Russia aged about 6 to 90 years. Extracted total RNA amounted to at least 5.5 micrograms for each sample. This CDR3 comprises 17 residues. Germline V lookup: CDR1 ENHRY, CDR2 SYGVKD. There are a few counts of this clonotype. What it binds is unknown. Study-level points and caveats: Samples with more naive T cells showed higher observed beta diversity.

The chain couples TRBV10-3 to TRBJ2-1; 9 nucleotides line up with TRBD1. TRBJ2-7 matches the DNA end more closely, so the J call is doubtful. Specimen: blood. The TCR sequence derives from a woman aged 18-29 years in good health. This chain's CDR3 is CAISPPTGTGPYNEQYF. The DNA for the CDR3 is TGTGCCATCAGCCCACCTACTGGGACAGGGCCATACAATGAGCAGTACTTC.